The 30 T cell receptor beta chains presented below share a single source sample, sequenced in a study of shared clonotypes between healthy human individuals. Assay used: immunoSEQ multiplex PCR; TCRdb lists only in-frame clones, some missing. Altogether some 1,100,000 clones are present, roughly 74% being singletons, with the ten largest covering roughly 0.56%. Sequencing was carried out using memory CD4+ T cells from PBMCs. Subset given: CD45RA-negative fraction. The source is a man between 18 and 29 years old in good health. Some clones in this sample may be carry-over from other donors' samples.

Notes on this clone: Within the sample, other DNA sequences also encode this same CDR3. The gene calls are TRBV9 and TRBJ1-1, with no clear D. Germline CDR1 SGDLS, CDR2 YYNGEE. CDR3 length: 13 amino acids. V lost 0 bases and J 2 bases, leaving 5 bases between the germline ends. DNA for the CDR3: TGTGCCAGCAGCGTAGACAGCAACACTGAAGCTTTCTTT. Its translation is CASSVDSNTEAFF.

To note about this clone: A read error is possible here, since a much larger clone lies one base away. Other DNA sequences in this sample translate to the same CDR3. V gene TRBV28 combines with J gene TRBJ2-7; D gene unclear. V was shortened by 8 bases and J by 0 bases, with 5 bases between the two germline ends. The CDR3 has 11 amino acids. CDR1 and CDR2 (germline): MDHEN, SYDVKM. CDR3: CASGPSYEQYF. The CDR3 nucleotides read TGTGCCAGCGGGCCCTCCTACGAGCAGTACTTC. Full variable domain (outside the CDR3, taken from reference TRBV28 and TRBJ2-7): DVKVTQSSRYLVKRTGEKVFLECVQDMDHENMFWYRQDPGLGLRLIYFSYDVKMKEKGDIPEGYSVSREKKERFSLILESASTNQTSMYLCASGPSYEQYFGPGTRLTVT.

The rearrangement joins TRBV29-1 to TRBJ2-3, with D perhaps given as TRBD1 or TRBD2 (5 bases each). V was trimmed by 4 bases and J by 6 bases, leaving 14 bases between them. Germline CDR1 and CDR2: SQVTM and ANQGSEA. The CDR3 extends over 13 amino acids. Written as DNA, the CDR3 is TGCAGCGTTGGGGACCCCGCTGTGGATACGCAGTATTTT. This translates into CSVGDPAVDTQYF.

This clone was recorded once. This chain uses TRBV7-9 with TRBJ1-2; no reliable D call. Germline CDR1 reads SEHNR; CDR2 reads FQNEAQ (reference sequence). V shed 4 bases and J shed 0 bases, with 9 bases lying between them. The length of the CDR3 is 14 residues. The CDR3 reads CASSSSGTNYGYTF. In nucleotides, the CDR3 is TGTGCCAGCAGCTCTTCAGGTACTAACTATGGCTACACCTTC.

The chain employs TRBV7-3 and TRBJ2-5, with 12 bases fitting TRBD2. With V trimmed by 5 bases and J by 4 bases, 2 bases remained unmatched. This CDR3 has 14 amino acids. CDR1 and CDR2 from the germline V gene are SGHTA and FQGTGA. This CDR3 is CASSTGLAGETQYF. The CDR3 DNA follows: TGTGCCAGCAGCACGGGACTAGCGGGAGAGACCCAGTACTTC.

The chain links TRBV13 to TRBJ2-1, with TRBD1 as a possible D gene (5 bases). The CDR3 is 15 residues long. Trimming removed 4 bases at V and 7 bases at J, with 17 bases between. Germline values: CDR1 PRHDT, CDR2 FYEKMQ (reference sequence). For the CDR3, the DNA is TGTGCCAGCAGCTGGGGCTCAGGCGGCCTTAATGAGCAGTTCTTC. Translated, it gives CASSWGSGGLNEQFF.

This chain links TRBV28 with TRBJ1-1; 8 bases align to TRBD1. The germline gives CDR1 MDHEN, CDR2 SYDVKM. The V and J ends lost 0 bases and 5 bases, in that order; junction bases with no gene match: 8. CDR3 length equals 16 residues. The CDR3 DNA is TGTGCCAGCAGTTTATGGGGGACAGGCCGGCAGACTGAAGCTTTCTTT. Translation gives CASSLWGTGRQTEAFF.

This clone showed up just once. The V call is TRBV29-1, the J call TRBJ1-1, with 9 nucleotides matching TRBD1. The junction had 5 bases not matched to a gene; V was cut back by 6 bases and J by 3 bases. The CDR3 contains 13 residues. CDR1 SQVTM and CDR2 ANQGSEA come from the germline V gene. CDR3 sequence reads: CSVLTGGYTEAFF. The CDR3 DNA follows: TGCAGCGTCTTGACAGGGGGATACACTGAAGCTTTCTTT.

The gene calls are TRBV7-2 and TRBJ1-2; D unresolved. Germline V lookup: CDR1 SGHTA, CDR2 FQGNSA. V lost 5 bases, J lost 4 bases, and 14 bases lay in between. The CDR3 contains 14 residues. Written as DNA, the CDR3 is TGTGCCAGCAGCCCACCGCGGGCAGGCTATGGCTACACCTTC. It codes for CASSPPRAGYGYTF.

This clone was seen only once. The sample contains more than one DNA sequence encoding this CDR3. This rearrangement joins TRBV20-1 to TRBJ2-5; weak D call: TRBD1 (5 bases). The V end lost 4 bases, the J end lost 5 bases, and 8 bases lay between the germline ends. The CDR3 has 11 residues. Germline assignment: CDR1 DFQATT and CDR2 SNEGSKA (reference sequence). This CDR3 is CSATPGETQYF. Here the CDR3 DNA reads TGCAGTGCTACCCCAGGGGAGACCCAGTACTTC.

The table lists this clone with many counts. The same CDR3 is also encoded by other DNA sequences in this sample. The CDR3 DNA is TGTGCCAGCTCACCCACGTCCTCTTTTAAGGGGCTCTCTGGGGCCAACGTCCTGACTTTC. Translating it yields CASSPTSSFKGLSGANVLTF. The gene calls are TRBV18 and TRBJ2-6; D possibly corresponds to TRBD1 (5 bases). This CDR3 is built from 20 residues. Deletions cut 3 bases from V and 0 bases from J, with 21 bases between. From germline, CDR1 is KGHSH and CDR2 LQKENI. The variable domain in full, completed from reference TRBV18 and TRBJ2-6, reads NAGVMQNPRHLVRRRGQEARLRCSPMKGHSHVYWYRQLPEEGLKFMVYLQKENIIDESGMPKERFSAEFPKEGPSILRIQQVVRGDSAAYFCASSPTSSFKGLSGANVLTFGAGSRLTVL.

This clone was found a few times. This same CDR3 is encoded by further DNA sequences in the sample. This chain uses TRBV30 with TRBJ1-3; D possibly corresponds to TRBD1 (5 bases). Germline V gene sequence: CDR1 GTSNPN, CDR2 SVGIG (reference sequence). Trimming removed 0 bases at V and 1 base at J, with 7 bases between. The CDR3 totals 14 residues. The CDR3 is CAWSVGGSGNTIYF. CDR3 bases: TGTGCCTGGAGTGTTGGGGGTTCTGGAAACACCATATATTTT.

The chain employs TRBV30 and TRBJ2-1, with TRBD2 identical over 13 bases. The CDR3 is 17 residues long. Germline V gene data show CDR1 as GTSNPN and CDR2 as SVGIG (reference sequence). V was pared by 0 bases and J by 13 bases, with 15 bases of the junction left unmatched. The CDR3 loop is CAWSVHIGLAGVSPQFF. The CDR3 region has the DNA TGTGCCTGGAGTGTACATATCGGACTAGCGGGAGTCTCCCCCCAGTTCTTC.

The CDR3 protein is CASSPQGGPNEKLFF. The CDR3 DNA follows: TGTGCCAGCAGCCCCCAGGGGGGACCTAATGAAAAACTGTTTTTT. The chain has TRBV5-6 and TRBJ1-4; TRBD1 matches 7 bases. The CDR3 extends over 15 amino acids. CDR1 and CDR2 from the germline V gene are SGHDT and YYEEEE. J was trimmed by 3 bases and V by 4 bases; bases with no gene match: 6.

This rearrangement joins TRBV9 to TRBJ2-3, with D perhaps assigned TRBD1 or TRBD2 (5 bases each). CDR3 size: 15 residues. The germline CDR1 and CDR2 sequences are SGDLS and YYNGEE. V shed 4 bases and J shed 0 bases, with 12 bases lying between them. CDR3 nucleotide sequence: TGTGCCAGCAGCCCAGAGGGGCATAGCACAGATACGCAGTATTTT. Amino acids: CASSPEGHSTDTQYF.

The CDR3 here is CASSLGTSGYGYTF. The DNA for the CDR3 is TGCGCCAGCAGCTTGGGGACTTCGGGCTATGGCTACACCTTC. This chain connects TRBV5-1 to TRBJ1-2; D uncertain. The CDR3 is made up of 14 amino acids. CDR1 is SGHRS and CDR2 is YFSETQ in the germline V gene. Trimming stripped 0 bases from V and 4 bases from J, with 10 bases between.

J is TRBJ1-1 and V is TRBV12-5; D ambiguous. Germline CDR1 reads LGHNT; CDR2 reads FRNRAP. Trimming took off 4 bases at V and 3 bases at J, with 6 bases between the two ends. The CDR3 length is 12 residues. The CDR3 DNA follows: TGTGCTAGTGGTTCTGCGGACACTGAAGCTTTCTTT. Amino acid sequence: CASGSADTEAFF.

V usage is TRBV28 and J usage is TRBJ1-5; no clear D gene. The CDR3 totals 15 residues. Germline-derived CDR1 and CDR2 are MDHEN and SYDVKM. V lost 5 bases to trimming and J lost 0 bases, with 11 bases between them. The CDR3 nucleotides read TGTGCCAGCAGTCGCCAACGAAATAGCAATCAGCCCCAGCATTTT. It codes for CASSRQRNSNQPQHF.

The chain carries TRBV5-1 and TRBJ1-1; D is possibly TRBD1 (6 bases). Germline V gene data show CDR1 as SGHRS and CDR2 as YFSETQ. V was pared by 3 bases and J by 4 bases, with 16 bases between. This CDR3 spans 15 amino acids. The CDR3 nucleotides are TGCGCCAGCAGCTGGGGGGCCGCAGGCGGCACTGAAGCTTTCTTT. As protein: CASSWGAAGGTEAFF.

The rearrangement uses TRBV5-1 and TRBJ2-7; 10 bases are a match to TRBD1. Germline trimming cut 4 bases from V and 6 bases from J; bases unmatched to any gene: 4. The CDR3 runs 13 residues. The V gene's germline CDR1 is SGHRS and CDR2 YFSETQ. In DNA, the CDR3 is TGCGCCAGCAGCACCGACAGGGGGCGCGAGCAGTACTTC. It yields the protein CASSTDRGREQYF.

This chain uses TRBV11-3 with TRBJ2-1; 8 positions match TRBD2. The CDR3 sequence is 14 residues long. V shed 1 base, J shed 9 bases, and the junction held 5 bases outside the gene matches. The germline gives CDR1 SGHNT, CDR2 YENEEA. The CDR3 loop reads CASSLVSGSGEQFF. The CDR3 coding sequence is TGTGCCAGCAGCTTAGTCAGCGGGAGTGGTGAGCAGTTCTTC.

The J gene is TRBJ2-7, the V gene TRBV7-9, with D perhaps TRBD1 (6 bases). CDR1 and CDR2 (germline): SEHNR, FQNEAQ (reference sequence). The CDR3 contains 14 residues. The V end was cut by 4 bases, the J end by 5 bases, with 15 bases between. The CDR3 loop is CASSSLTGIHEQYF. The CDR3 coding sequence is TGTGCCAGCAGCTCACTCACAGGGATCCACGAGCAGTACTTC.

The chain employs TRBV7-3 and TRBJ2-1; D remains unclear. V was shortened by 5 bases and J by 0 bases, with 11 bases between the two germline ends. This CDR3 region has 15 residues. Germline-derived CDR1 and CDR2 are SGHTA and FQGTGA. CDR3 sequence: CASSQTIYSYNEQFF. DNA for the CDR3: TGTGCCAGCAGCCAAACTATTTACTCCTACAATGAGCAGTTCTTC.

About this clone itself: The same CDR3 arises from other DNA sequences in this sample as well. The chain combines TRBV7-2 with TRBJ2-7; D uncertain. The CDR3 sequence is 12 residues long. Per germline, CDR1 SGHTA and CDR2 FQGNSA. V lost 2 bases to trimming and J lost 2 bases, with 4 bases between them. The CDR3 nucleotides are TGTGCCAGCAGCTTAAGTACCTACGAGCAGTACTTC. It specifies CASSLSTYEQYF.

This clone was found once. The chain uses TRBV7-2 and TRBJ2-1, with 7 bases lining up with TRBD2. V was pared by 0 bases and J by 4 bases, with 6 bases of the junction left unmatched. CDR1 is SGHTA, CDR2 FQGNSA, per germline. The CDR3 consists of 16 residues. The CDR3 is CASSLAAVGGYNEQFF. The CDR3, as DNA: TGTGCCAGCAGCTTAGCGGCTGTCGGGGGGTACAATGAGCAGTTCTTC. Full variable domain (rest looked up from reference TRBV7-2 and TRBJ2-1): GAGVSQSPSNKVTEKGKDVELRCDPISGHTALYWYRQSLGQGLEFLIYFQGNSAPDKSGLPSDRFSAERTGGSVSTLTIQRTQQEDSAVYLCASSLAAVGGYNEQFFGPGTRLTVL.

The V and J genes are TRBV5-1 and TRBJ2-2; the D is unclear. The ends were cut back, 1 base at V and 4 bases at J, with 14 bases in the middle. The CDR3 is made up of 16 amino acids. The germline V gene encodes CDR1 SGHRS and CDR2 YFSETQ. The DNA for the CDR3 is TGCGCCAGCAGCTTGCGTCCTCCCGGGCGCACCGGGGAGCTGTTTTTT. This encodes CASSLRPPGRTGELFF. Filled out from reference TRBV5-1 and TRBJ2-2, the complete variable domain reads KAGVTQTPRYLIKTRGQQVTLSCSPISGHRSVSWYQQTPGQGLQFLFEYFSETQRNKGNFPGRFSGRQFSNSRSEMNVSTLELGDSALYLCASSLRPPGRTGELFFGEGSRLTVL.

The chain is built from TRBV6-6 and TRBJ2-1; tentatively, D is TRBD1 (5 bases). The CDR3 has 13 residues. The germline V gene has CDR1 MNHNY and CDR2 SVGAGI (reference sequence). The V and J ends lost 0 bases and 10 bases respectively, with 10 bases between them. CDR3 nucleotide sequence: TGTGCCAGCAGTTACTCTCGGACACGGGAGCAGTTCTTC. Its protein is CASSYSRTREQFF.

The chain links TRBV11-2 to TRBJ2-1; TRBD2 matches 8 bases. Germline trimming cut 3 bases from V and 0 bases from J; bases unmatched to any gene: 4. This CDR3 has 16 amino acids. Germline V gene sequence: CDR1 SGHAT, CDR2 FQNNGV. As DNA, the CDR3 is TGTGCCAGCAGCTTTAGCGGGGATAGCTCCTACAATGAGCAGTTCTTC. Its translation is CASSFSGDSSYNEQFF.

This sequence joins TRBV7-6 and TRBJ2-7; tentatively, D is TRBD2 (5 bases). Germline CDR1 is SGHVS and CDR2 is FNYEAQ. The V end was cut by 0 bases, the J end by 1 base, with 7 bases between. This CDR3 region has 14 residues. CDR3 loop: CASSLAGGSYEQYF. CDR3 coding DNA: TGTGCCAGCAGCTTAGCAGGAGGTTCCTACGAGCAGTACTTC.

This chain links TRBV28 with TRBJ2-2; D call uncertain. The ends were cut back, 3 bases at V and 2 bases at J, with 13 bases in the middle. The CDR3 has 16 amino acids. Germline values: CDR1 MDHEN, CDR2 SYDVKM. The CDR3 loop is CASSFHITSNTGELFF. The DNA for the CDR3 is TGTGCCAGCAGTTTCCACATTACTTCAAACACCGGGGAGCTGTTTTTT.